This T cell receptor (beta chain) comes out of a study of blood T cell repertoires in COVID-19. Overall study context: Acute and convalescent COVID-19 samples came from the United States, Italy and Spain. Sources were T cells, B-cell-depleted T cells, or PBMCs; the material itself was cDNA or gDNA.

This table comes from immunoSEQ multiplex PCR, and its TCRdb copy is limited to in-frame clones, with some not included. The sample carries about 160,000 clones, over 80% recorded once. The CDR3 is 13 amino acids. CDR1 SGHRS and CDR2 YFSETQ come from the germline V gene. V lost 0 bases and J lost 2, with 6 bases in between. The V gene is TRBV5-1, the J gene TRBJ2-7, with no clear D. Sequencing input: peripheral blood. The sequence came from a man aged 25 to 40 with COVID-19, enrolled during active disease. Here the CDR3 DNA reads TGCGCCAGCAGCTTGGGCAGTCCCTACGAGCAGTACTTC. This gives the protein CASSLGSPYEQYF. Using reference TRBV5-1 and TRBJ2-7 for the parts outside the CDR3, the full variable domain is KAGVTQTPRYLIKTRGQQVTLSCSPISGHRSVSWYQQTPGQGLQFLFEYFSETQRNKGNFPGRFSGRQFSNSRSEMNVSTLELGDSALYLCASSLGSPYEQYFGPGTRLTVT.